This T cell receptor beta chain appears in the sequencing data of a study of shared clonotypes between healthy human individuals. Study information: Each donor contributed plates that comprised three CD4 naive, three CD4 memory, two CD8 naive and one CD8 memory.

The germline gives CDR1 MGHRA, CDR2 YSYEKL. V lost 1 base and J 4 bases, leaving 18 bases between the germline ends. The CDR3 consists of 17 residues. Deep was the level at which the assay was run. Repertoires were generated with immunoSEQ multiplex PCR, while TCRdb's copy carries only in-frame clones and drops some. This sample has 2 million to 2.5 million clones, with under 97% found just once. The rearrangement joins TRBV4-1 to TRBJ2-3; perhaps TRBD1 as D (5 bases). The sample consisted of naive CD4+ T cells sorted from blood. Described subset: CD45RA+ positively selected. This TCR derives from a man younger than 35 in good health. CDR3 amino acids: CASSQGVGLGGADTQYF. The CDR3 DNA reads as TGCGCCAGCAGCCAAGGTGTGGGGCTGGGTGGGGCAGATACGCAGTATTTT.